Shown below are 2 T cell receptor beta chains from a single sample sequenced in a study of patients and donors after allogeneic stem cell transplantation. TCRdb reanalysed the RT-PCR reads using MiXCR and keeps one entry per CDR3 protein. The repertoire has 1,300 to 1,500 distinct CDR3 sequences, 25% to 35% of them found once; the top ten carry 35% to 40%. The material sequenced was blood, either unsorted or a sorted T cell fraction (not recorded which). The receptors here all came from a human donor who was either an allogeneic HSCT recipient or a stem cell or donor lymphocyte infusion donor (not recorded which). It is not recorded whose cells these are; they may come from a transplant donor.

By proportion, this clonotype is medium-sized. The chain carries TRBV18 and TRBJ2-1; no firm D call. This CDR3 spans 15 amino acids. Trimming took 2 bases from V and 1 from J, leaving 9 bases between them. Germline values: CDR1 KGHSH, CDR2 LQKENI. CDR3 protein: CASSPRSLSYNEQFF. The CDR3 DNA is TGTGCCAGCTCACCAAGGTCCCTTTCCTACAATGAGCAGTTCTTC.

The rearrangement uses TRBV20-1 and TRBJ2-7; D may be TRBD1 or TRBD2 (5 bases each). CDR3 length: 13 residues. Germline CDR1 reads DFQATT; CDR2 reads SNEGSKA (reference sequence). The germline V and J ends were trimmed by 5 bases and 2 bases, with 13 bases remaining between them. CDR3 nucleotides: TGCAGTGCTCCCGGGGACGGCACCTACGAGCAGTACTTC. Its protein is CSAPGDGTYEQYF.